This TCR beta chain originates from a study of cytomegalovirus exposure and HLA in healthy donors. CDR3 length: 18 residues. Per the germline V gene, CDR1 is LGHNA and CDR2 is YNFKEQ. Trimming stripped 0 bases from V and 3 bases from J, with 19 bases between. Both 60 Vbeta primers and 13 Jbeta primers went into the PCR. Sequencing was performed with immunoSEQ multiplex PCR; in TCRdb, only in-frame clones are kept and a portion is missing. The sample contains around 150,000 clones, about 70% of which appear only once. This rearrangement joins TRBV4-2 to TRBJ2-3; D is possibly TRBD2 (6 bases). Sequenced input: PBMCs. This receptor was obtained from a man aged 18-30 years in good health and CMV-seronegative. The CDR3 sequence: CASSQERAPGRRTDTQYF. The CDR3 region has the DNA TGTGCCAGCAGCCAAGAAAGAGCCCCCGGGAGACGTACAGATACGCAGTATTTT.